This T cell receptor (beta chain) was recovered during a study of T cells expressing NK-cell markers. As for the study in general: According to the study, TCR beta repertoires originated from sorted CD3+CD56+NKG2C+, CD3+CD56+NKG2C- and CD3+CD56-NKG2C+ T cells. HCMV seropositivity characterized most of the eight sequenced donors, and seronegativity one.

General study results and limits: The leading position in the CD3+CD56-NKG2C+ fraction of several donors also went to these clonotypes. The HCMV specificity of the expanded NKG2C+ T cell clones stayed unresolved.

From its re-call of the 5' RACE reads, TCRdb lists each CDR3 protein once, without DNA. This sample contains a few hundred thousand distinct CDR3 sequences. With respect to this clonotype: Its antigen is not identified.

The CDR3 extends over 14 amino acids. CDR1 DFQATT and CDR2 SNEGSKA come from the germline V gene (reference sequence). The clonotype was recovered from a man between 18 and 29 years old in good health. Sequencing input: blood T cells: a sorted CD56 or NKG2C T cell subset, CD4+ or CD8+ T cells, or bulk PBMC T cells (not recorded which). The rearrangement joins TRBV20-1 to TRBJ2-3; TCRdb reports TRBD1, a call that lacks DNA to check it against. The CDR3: CSAGGGPGGDTQYF.